Listed here are 21 T cell receptor beta chains from one sample, sequenced in a study of shared clonotypes between healthy human individuals. TCRdb's copy holds only in-frame clones and misses some; the assay was immunoSEQ multiplex PCR. This sample has 2 million to 3 million clones, with approximately 92% found just once. The material sequenced was naive CD4+ T cells sorted from blood. Subset given: CD45RA+ positively selected. The receptor source for this set is a man younger than 30 in good health.

This chain uses TRBV7-9 with TRBJ2-1; D unresolved. Trimming removed 5 bases at V and 2 bases at J, with 13 bases between. There are 15 residues in the CDR3. Germline V gene lookup returns CDR1 SEHNR and CDR2 FQNEAQ (reference sequence). The CDR3 sequence: CASSLVPSAYNEQFF. CDR3 DNA: TGTGCCAGCAGCCTAGTGCCCAGTGCCTACAATGAGCAGTTCTTC.

To note about this clone: Other DNA sequences of this sample code for an identical CDR3. The rearrangement joins TRBV5-6 to TRBJ2-1; 10 bases are a match to TRBD2. The CDR3 spans 15 residues. The junction had 4 bases not matched to a gene; V was cut back by 4 bases and J by 3 bases. The germline CDR1 and CDR2 sequences are SGHDT and YYEEEE. The CDR3 reads CASSLGLADYNEQFF. The CDR3 nucleotides are TGTGCCAGCAGCCTTGGACTAGCGGACTACAATGAGCAGTTCTTC.

The CDR3 sequence is CASSQGLRTTEAFF. The CDR3 DNA reads as TGTGCCAGCAGTCAGGGACTGCGGACCACTGAAGCTTTCTTT. The chain combines TRBV6-5 with TRBJ1-1; TRBD1 might be the D (5 bases). V was shortened by 5 bases and J by 4 bases, with 14 bases between the two germline ends. Per the germline V gene, CDR1 is MNHEY and CDR2 is SVGAGI. The CDR3 is made up of 14 amino acids.

The rearrangement links TRBV5-6 to TRBJ2-1; 7 bases fit TRBD1. The V segment lost 4 bases and the J segment 9 bases; nucleotides outside the gene matches: 7. The CDR3 runs to 13 residues. Germline loops: CDR1 SGHDT, CDR2 YYEEEE. This chain's CDR3 is CASSTRQGVEQFF. The CDR3, as DNA: TGTGCCAGCAGCACCCGACAGGGCGTTGAGCAGTTCTTC. Full variable domain (remainder filled in from reference TRBV5-6 and TRBJ2-1): DAGVTQSPTHLIKTRGQQVTLRCSPKSGHDTVSWYQQALGQGPQFIFQYYEEEERQRGNFPDRFSGHQFPNYSSELNVNALLLGDSALYLCASSTRQGVEQFFGPGTRLTVL.

The V gene is TRBV30, the J gene TRBJ1-5; weak D call: TRBD1 (5 bases). Germline loops: CDR1 GTSNPN, CDR2 SVGIG (reference sequence). Deletions cut 2 bases from V and 6 bases from J, with 14 bases between. The CDR3 totals 14 residues. For the CDR3, the DNA is TGTGCCTGGAGTAGAGGGGCAAAAGGTCAGCCCCAGCATTTT. As protein: CAWSRGAKGQPQHF. Supplemented by reference TRBV30 and TRBJ1-5, the full variable domain reads SQTIHQWPATLVQPVGSPLSLECTVEGTSNPNLYWYRQAAGRGLQLLFYSVGIGQISSEVPQNLSASRPQDRQFILSSKKLLLSDSGFYLCAWSRGAKGQPQHFGDGTRLSIL.

The chain is built from TRBV29-1 and TRBJ1-1; TRBD1 agrees at 7 bases. The germline V gene has CDR1 SQVTM and CDR2 ANQGSEA. V trimming: 4 bases; J trimming: 2 bases; junction bases outside the gene matches: 7. This CDR3 is 14 amino acids long. The CDR3 is CSVVPGTVNTEAFF. The CDR3 DNA is TGCAGCGTTGTGCCAGGGACAGTTAACACTGAAGCTTTCTTT.

The chain carries TRBV10-3 and TRBJ2-5; tentatively, D is TRBD1 or TRBD2 (5 bases each). Germline CDR1 and CDR2: ENHRY and SYGVKD. Trimming pared 8 bases from V and 5 bases from J, leaving 12 bases between. The CDR3 contains 12 residues. CDR3: CAIGGSEETQYF. For the CDR3, the DNA is TGTGCCATCGGGGGTAGCGAGGAGACCCAGTACTTC.

The V gene is TRBV11-2, the J gene TRBJ2-7, with D unclear. CDR1 and CDR2 from the germline V gene are SGHAT and FQNNGV. V was shortened by 1 base and J by 5 bases, with 12 bases between the two germline ends. The CDR3 sequence is 14 residues long. Here the CDR3 DNA reads TGTGCCAGCAGCTTAGGGCTCAGTTCCAACGAGCAGTACTTC. This encodes CASSLGLSSNEQYF. Full variable domain (outside the CDR3, taken from reference TRBV11-2 and TRBJ2-7): EAGVAQSPRYKIIEKRQSVAFWCNPISGHATLYWYQQILGQGPKLLIQFQNNGVVDDSQLPKDRFSAERLKGVDSTLKIQPAKLEDSAVYLCASSLGLSSNEQYFGPGTRLTVT.

The chain employs TRBV11-2 and TRBJ2-7; D may be TRBD1 (5 bases). The V end lost 4 bases, the J end lost 6 bases, and 16 bases lay between the germline ends. The CDR3 contains 14 residues. CDR1 is SGHAT, CDR2 FQNNGV, per germline. The CDR3 DNA is TGTGCCAGCAGCTGGAATCTAGGGGTGGGCGAGCAGTACTTC. It specifies CASSWNLGVGEQYF.

The chain has TRBV7-9 and TRBJ2-4; D gene ambiguous. The V end was cut by 0 bases, the J end by 8 bases, with 8 bases between. Germline V gene data show CDR1 as SEHNR and CDR2 as FQNEAQ (reference sequence). CDR3 length equals 13 residues. CDR3 in amino acids: CASSLAGRDIQYF. The CDR3 nucleotides are TGTGCCAGCAGCTTAGCGGGTCGGGACATTCAGTACTTC.

The chain is built from TRBV7-2 and TRBJ2-7; 7 bases agree with TRBD2. The junction had 12 bases not matched to a gene; V was cut back by 5 bases and J by 5 bases. Germline assignment: CDR1 SGHTA and CDR2 FQGNSA. The CDR3 runs 15 residues. In nucleotides, the CDR3 is TGTGCCAGCAGCCCCCAGACTAGCACCAAGGACGAGCAGTACTTC. This encodes CASSPQTSTKDEQYF.

The CDR3 DNA follows: TGTGCCAGCAGGAGGGACAGGGGAGGCTACGAGCAGTACTTC. The encoded protein is CASRRDRGGYEQYF. V is TRBV6-1 and J is TRBJ2-7; TRBD1 matches at 10 bases. Per the germline V gene, CDR1 is MNHNS and CDR2 is SASEGT. V was clipped by 6 bases and J by 3 bases; unmatched bases: 5. The CDR3 is 14 residues long.

V and J are TRBV5-4 and TRBJ2-3; D is unresolved. The germline V gene has CDR1 SGHNT and CDR2 YYREEE (reference sequence). The V gene lost 4 bases and the J gene lost 2 bases, with 8 bases spanning the gap. CDR3 size: 13 residues. CDR3 DNA: TGTGCCAGCAGCGCGGACCCCACAGATACGCAGTATTTT. Translation gives CASSADPTDTQYF.

This sequence joins TRBV30 and TRBJ2-7; D tentatively reads TRBD1 or TRBD2 (5 bases each). Germline-derived CDR1 and CDR2 are GTSNPN and SVGIG (reference sequence). This CDR3 comprises 16 residues. Deletions cut 2 bases from V and 6 bases from J, with 23 bases between. The CDR3 DNA is TGTGCCTGGAGTAAAATAACCGGGACGGTCTTGAGCGAGCAGTACTTC. This translates into CAWSKITGTVLSEQYF.

This sequence joins TRBV10-3 and TRBJ2-2; TRBD1 is a possible D gene (6 bases). Germline V gives CDR1 ENHRY, CDR2 SYGVKD. V was pared by 1 base and J by 1 base, with 7 bases between. CDR3 length equals 15 residues. As DNA, the CDR3 is TGTGCCATCAGTGAGTTACAGGGGAACACCGGGGAGCTGTTTTTT. It encodes CAISELQGNTGELFF.

About this clone itself: Different DNA sequences within this sample yield the same CDR3. J is TRBJ1-3 and V is TRBV5-6; 8 bases are a match to TRBD1. This CDR3 is 16 amino acids long. V gave up 0 bases and J gave up 0 bases; unmatched junction bases: 2. Looked up from germline, CDR1 is SGHDT and CDR2 is YYEEEE. CDR3 DNA: TGTGCCAGCAGCTTGGCCGGGACAGGCTCTGGAAACACCATATATTTT. Translation: CASSLAGTGSGNTIYF.

V and J are TRBV2 and TRBJ2-2; D not resolved. Looked up from germline, CDR1 is SNHLY and CDR2 is FYNNEI. The CDR3 consists of 14 residues. Trimming took 5 bases from V and 6 from J, leaving 13 bases between them. The CDR3 loop is CASSKLGWAGELFF. CDR3 nucleotides: TGTGCCAGCAGTAAACTTGGCTGGGCCGGGGAGCTGTTTTTT.

The chain is built from TRBV11-2 and TRBJ2-1; 10 bases agree with TRBD2. V gave up 2 bases and J gave up 7 bases; unmatched junction bases: 8. The CDR3 has 16 residues. CDR1 and CDR2 from the germline V gene are SGHAT and FQNNGV. CDR3 in DNA: TGTGCCAGCAGCTTAAGGGCTAGCGGGGGAGGAAATGAGCAGTTCTTC. It yields the protein CASSLRASGGGNEQFF.

V usage is TRBV13 and J usage is TRBJ1-5; D ambiguous. V lost 0 bases and J lost 2, with 8 bases in between. The CDR3 totals 15 residues. From germline, CDR1 is PRHDT and CDR2 FYEKMQ (reference sequence). This CDR3 reads CASSLGEVGNQPQHF. In DNA, the CDR3 is TGTGCCAGCAGCTTAGGGGAGGTCGGCAATCAGCCCCAGCATTTT.

The rearrangement joins TRBV5-1 to TRBJ1-4; no clear D. V was shortened by 0 bases and J by 8 bases, with 14 bases between the two germline ends. The CDR3 length is 15 residues. CDR1 SGHRS and CDR2 YFSETQ come from the germline V gene. The CDR3 loop is CASSLGGIPGEKLFF. CDR3 sequence (DNA): TGCGCCAGCAGCTTGGGTGGGATACCTGGAGAAAAACTGTTTTTT.

The V and J genes are TRBV9 and TRBJ2-7; 8 bases match TRBD2. This CDR3 is 13 amino acids long. V gave up 4 bases and J gave up 3 bases; unmatched junction bases: 3. CDR1 and CDR2 from the germline V gene are SGDLS and YYNGEE. CDR3 bases: TGTGCCAGCAGCATGGGACTAGACTACGAGCAGTACTTC. This sequence encodes CASSMGLDYEQYF.